This TCR beta chain was obtained from a study of regulatory T cells in long-lasting Graves disease. The time point: persistent/refractory GD, antithyroid drugs over 5 years with positive TRAb. RNA from PBMCs was the source of the TCR library. V was pared by 1 base and J by 2 bases, with 9 bases between. The CDR3 is made up of 14 amino acids. Library construction for TCR beta used iRepertoire HTBI primers and Arm-PCR of CDR3 regions. Original processing methods: Identified across the samples were around 62 TRBV segments and around 14 TRBJ segments. TCRdb reanalysed the multiplex PCR reads using MiXCR and keeps one entry per CDR3 protein. TCRdb assigned the V and J calls; the authors' analysis was not used. The sample includes roughly 450,000 distinct CDR3 sequences, less than 25% seen only once; the top ten take under 9%. In its sample, this clonotype was seen many times.

The sample in question was peripheral blood mononuclear cells (PBMCs), obtained when the disease was refractory, from a patient treated with antithyroid drugs. The TCR was taken from a female donor with Graves disease. The chain couples TRBV12-3 or TRBV12-4 to TRBJ2-7, with D hard to call. CDR3 in DNA: TGTGCCAGCAGTTTAGAGGGCCAAACCTACGAGCAGTACTTC. Encoded protein: CASSLEGQTYEQYF.